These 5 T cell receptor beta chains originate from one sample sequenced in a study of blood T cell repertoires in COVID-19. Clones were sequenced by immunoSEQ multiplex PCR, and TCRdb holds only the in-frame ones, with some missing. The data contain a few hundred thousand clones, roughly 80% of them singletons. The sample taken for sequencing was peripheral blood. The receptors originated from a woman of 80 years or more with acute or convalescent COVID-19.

Here the CDR3 DNA reads TGTGCCTGGACAGGCACAACCGGAAACACCATATATTTT. Amino acid sequence: CAWTGTTGNTIYF. The rearrangement uses TRBV30 and TRBJ1-3, with unresolved D. V gave up 4 bases and J gave up 4 bases, with 11 bases separating them. The CDR3 contains 13 residues. The germline CDR1 and CDR2 sequences are GTSNPN and SVGIG (reference sequence).

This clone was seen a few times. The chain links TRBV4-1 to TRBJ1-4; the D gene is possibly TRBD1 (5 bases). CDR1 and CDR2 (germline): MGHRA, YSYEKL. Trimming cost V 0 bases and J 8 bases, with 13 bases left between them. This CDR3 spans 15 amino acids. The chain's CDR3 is CASSQDGQGGEKLFF. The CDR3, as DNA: TGCGCCAGCAGCCAAGATGGGCAGGGCGGCGAAAAACTGTTTTTT.

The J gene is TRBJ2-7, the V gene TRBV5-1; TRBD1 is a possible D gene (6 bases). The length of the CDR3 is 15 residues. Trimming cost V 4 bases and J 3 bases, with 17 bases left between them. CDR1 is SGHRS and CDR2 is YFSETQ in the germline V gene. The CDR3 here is CASSPSGASYYEQYF. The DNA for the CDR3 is TGCGCCAGCAGCCCATCAGGGGCTTCCTACTACGAGCAGTACTTC.

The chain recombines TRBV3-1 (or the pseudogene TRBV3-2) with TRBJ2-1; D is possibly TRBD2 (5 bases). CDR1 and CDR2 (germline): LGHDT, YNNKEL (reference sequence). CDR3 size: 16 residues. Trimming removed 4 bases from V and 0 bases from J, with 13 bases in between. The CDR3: CASSLPLGSSYNEQFF. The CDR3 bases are TGTGCCAGCAGCCTACCACTAGGCAGCTCCTACAATGAGCAGTTCTTC.

CDR3 region: CASSQGLGERGSMKYEQYF. In nucleotides, the CDR3 is TGTGCCAGCAGCCAAGGACTGGGGGAGCGGGGATCTATGAAGTACGAGCAGTACTTC. This chain uses TRBV14 with TRBJ2-7, with 7 bases matching TRBD2. Germline values: CDR1 SGHDN, CDR2 FVKESK. The CDR3 consists of 19 residues. V dropped 1 base and J dropped 4; count of bases not matched to a gene: 19.